Listed here are 12 T cell receptor beta chains from one sample, sequenced in a study of OX40 agonist ivuxolimab in advanced cancers. Generated by immunoSEQ multiplex PCR, the TCRdb table keeps only in-frame clones and is missing some. This sample carries tens of thousands of clones, about 90% of them seen once, and the ten largest clones take roughly 34%. The source was CD4+ or CD8+ T cells sorted from blood, collected in a trial of the OX40 agonist ivuxolimab. The receptors here all came from an adult with an advanced solid tumor such as melanoma, head and neck, liver or kidney cancer.

The CDR3 loop is CAIPWDTQYF. In nucleotides, the CDR3 is TGTGCCATCCCCTGGGATACGCAGTATTTT. The J gene is TRBJ2-3, the V gene TRBV5-4; D ambiguous. The CDR3 runs to 10 residues. Germline loops: CDR1 SGHNT, CDR2 YYREEE (reference sequence). V lost 9 bases and J 6 bases, leaving 8 bases between the germline ends.

V is TRBV27 and J is TRBJ2-2; D not resolved. Deletions cut 4 bases from V and 0 bases from J, with 3 bases between. CDR3 length: 13 amino acids. Germline lookup yields CDR1 MNHEY and CDR2 SMNVEV (reference sequence). This CDR3 reads CASSSANTGELFF. The CDR3 DNA sequence: TGTGCCAGCAGTTCTGCGAACACCGGGGAGCTGTTTTTT.

The count of this clone is one. The chain carries TRBV19 and TRBJ1-2; D unclear. The germline V gene encodes CDR1 LNHDA and CDR2 SQIVND (reference sequence). The CDR3 is 15 residues long. Trimming stripped 7 bases from V and 0 bases from J, with 15 bases between. In DNA form, the CDR3 reads TGTGCCAGTAAAATGCAGAGAGACCCTAACTATGGCTACACCTTC. This gives the protein CASKMQRDPNYGYTF.

This chain links TRBV28 with TRBJ1-5; TRBD1 might be the D (5 bases). The germline V gene has CDR1 MDHEN and CDR2 SYDVKM. V lost 1 base and J lost 7, with 14 bases in between. CDR3 size: 15 residues. This chain's CDR3 is CASSLYKGSQQPQHF. The CDR3 region has the DNA TGTGCCAGCAGTTTATACAAGGGGTCCCAACAGCCCCAGCATTTT.

This chain connects TRBV4-3 to TRBJ2-1; D is ambiguous. The V end was cut by 0 bases, the J end by 8 bases, with 11 bases between. CDR3 length: 14 residues. Germline V gene sequence: CDR1 LGHNA, CDR2 YSLEER. The CDR3 loop reads CASSQDGVGYEQFF. The CDR3 DNA sequence: TGCGCCAGCAGCCAAGATGGGGTGGGGTATGAGCAGTTCTTC.

The chain recombines TRBV7-9 with TRBJ1-2, with 7 positions matching TRBD1. V was clipped by 5 bases and J by 4 bases; unmatched bases: 13. CDR1 and CDR2 from the germline V gene are SEHNR and FQNEAQ (reference sequence). CDR3 length equals 16 residues. The CDR3, as DNA: TGTGCCAGCAGCGACCGCCCCGGACAGGAGCTCTATGGCTACACCTTC. Translated, it gives CASSDRPGQELYGYTF. The full variable domain, with the rest looked up from reference TRBV7-9 and TRBJ1-2, is DTGVSQNPRHKITKRGQNVTFRCDPISEHNRLYWYRQTLGQGPEFLTYFQNEAQLEKSRLLSDRFSAERPKGSFSTLEIQRTEQGDSAMYLCASSDRPGQELYGYTFGSGTRLTVV.

This clone appeared once. The chain links TRBV27 to TRBJ1-5; a possible D gene is TRBD1 (6 bases). Germline CDR1 is MNHEY and CDR2 is SMNVEV (reference sequence). V was shortened by 4 bases and J by 0 bases, with 10 bases between the two germline ends. The CDR3 sequence is 15 residues long. In nucleotides, the CDR3 is TGTGCCAGCAGTTCCCTGGACAGTAGCAATCAGCCCCAGCATTTT. Translation: CASSSLDSSNQPQHF.

The chain combines TRBV10-3 with TRBJ1-1; no definite D call. This CDR3 comprises 16 residues. V lost 6 bases, J lost 0 bases, and 17 bases lay in between. CDR1 and CDR2 (germline): ENHRY, SYGVKD. The CDR3 sequence is CAISSTVSSLNTEAFF. The CDR3, as DNA: TGTGCCATCAGCTCGACTGTATCTTCCCTGAACACTGAAGCTTTCTTT.

The J gene is TRBJ2-7, the V gene TRBV5-6; the D is unclear. Trimming removed 6 bases from V and 0 bases from J, with 16 bases in between. The V gene's germline CDR1 is SGHDT and CDR2 YYEEEE. This CDR3 contains 15 residues. CDR3 bases: TGTGCCAGCACCCCTGGGCTGTTACTCTCCTACGAGCAGTACTTC. Translating gives CASTPGLLLSYEQYF.

This chain uses TRBV7-9 with TRBJ2-7; D is undetermined. V was clipped by 5 bases and J by 3 bases, with 11 bases between them. Germline values: CDR1 SEHNR, CDR2 FQNEAQ (reference sequence). This CDR3 region has 13 residues. This CDR3 is CASSPPRFYEQYF. The DNA of the CDR3 is TGTGCCAGCAGCCCCCCGAGGTTCTACGAGCAGTACTTC. The full variable domain, with the rest looked up from reference TRBV7-9 and TRBJ2-7, is DTGVSQNPRHKITKRGQNVTFRCDPISEHNRLYWYRQTLGQGPEFLTYFQNEAQLEKSRLLSDRFSAERPKGSFSTLEIQRTEQGDSAMYLCASSPPRFYEQYFGPGTRLTVT.

The V call is TRBV19, the J call TRBJ2-1; TRBD2 agrees at 8 bases. Germline CDR1 and CDR2: LNHDA and SQIVND (reference sequence). The CDR3 length is 15 residues. Losses at the gene ends were 3 bases for V and 4 bases for J; bases not matched to a gene: 5. In nucleotides, the CDR3 is TGTGCCAGTAGTATTTCGGCTAGCGGGTACAATGAGCAGTTCTTC. It yields the protein CASSISASGYNEQFF. The entire variable domain, with the rest obtained from reference TRBV19 and TRBJ2-1, is as follows: DGGITQSPKYLFRKEGQNVTLSCEQNLNHDAMYWYRQDPGQGLRLIYYSQIVNDFQKGDIAEGYSVSREKKESFPLTVTSAQKNPTAFYLCASSISASGYNEQFFGPGTRLTVL.

This clone was observed once. DNA for the CDR3: TGTGCCAGCAGTGTCGGAATCTCTGGAAACACCATATATTTT. The encoded protein is CASSVGISGNTIYF. The V gene is TRBV6-5, the J gene TRBJ1-3; D is undetermined. Germline CDR1 MNHEY, CDR2 SVGAGI. This CDR3 has 14 amino acids. The V end lost 5 bases, the J end lost 0 bases, and 8 bases lay between the germline ends.